Listed below are T cell receptor beta chains from one sample, sequenced in a study of cytomegalovirus exposure and HLA in healthy donors. Method: immunoSEQ multiplex PCR; TCRdb's copy keeps in-frame clones and lacks some. The sample carries approximately 40,000 clones, 60% to 70% recorded once. The specimen was PBMCs. These receptors were taken from a man aged 45 to 65 in good health and CMV-seropositive. Both conserved end residues are part of each CDR3. Each record gives: CDR3 protein, CDR3 DNA, V gene, clone size, J gene, D gene. D genes are given only for firm matches. Size tells how often a clone was seen (once, few, many) or the class of an expanded clone, and some rows leave it out.

CDR3aa: CAGAGQGSYEQYF; CDR3nt: TGTGCCGGGGCCGGACAGGGCTCCTACGAGCAGTACTTC; v_gene: TRBV2; abundance: .; j_gene: TRBJ2-7; d_gene: TRBD1
CDR3aa: CASSYSDNNEQFF; CDR3nt: TGTGCCAGCAGTTACTCGGACAACAATGAGCAGTTCTTC; v_gene: TRBV6-6; abundance: .; j_gene: TRBJ2-1; d_gene: .
CDR3aa: CASSEAGRGRGYTF; CDR3nt: TGTGCCAGCAGTGAGGCGGGCAGGGGACGCGGCTACACCTTC; v_gene: TRBV25-1; abundance: .; j_gene: TRBJ1-2; d_gene: .
CDR3aa: CASSYSNSPRETQYF; CDR3nt: TGTGCCAGCAGTTACTCGAACAGCCCGCGCGAGACCCAGTACTTC; v_gene: TRBV6-5; abundance: few; j_gene: TRBJ2-5; d_gene: .
CDR3aa: CASSQDDRVGYGYTF; CDR3nt: TGCGCCAGCAGCCAAGATGACAGGGTAGGCTATGGCTACACCTTC; v_gene: TRBV4-1; abundance: few; j_gene: TRBJ1-2; d_gene: TRBD1
CDR3aa: CASSTPGQGSYEQYF; CDR3nt: TGTGCCAGCAGCACCCCGGGACAGGGATCCTACGAGCAGTACTTC; v_gene: TRBV28; abundance: .; j_gene: TRBJ2-7; d_gene: TRBD1
CDR3aa: CASSPGGDLSYEQYF; CDR3nt: TGTGCCAGCTCACCGGGGGGGGACCTCTCCTACGAGCAGTACTTC; v_gene: TRBV18; abundance: .; j_gene: TRBJ2-7; d_gene: TRBD2
CDR3aa: CASSPLDAGGRQYF; CDR3nt: TGTGCCAGCAGCCCGCTTGATGCTGGGGGGAGGCAGTACTTC; v_gene: TRBV13; abundance: .; j_gene: TRBJ2-7; d_gene: .
CDR3aa: CASSFDRAYGYTF; CDR3nt: TGTGCCAGCAGCTTTGACAGGGCCTATGGCTACACCTTC; v_gene: TRBV7-3; abundance: .; j_gene: TRBJ1-2; d_gene: TRBD1
CDR3aa: CASSPEGVYQETQYF; CDR3nt: TGTGCCAGCAGCCCAGAGGGCGTGTACCAAGAGACCCAGTACTTC; v_gene: TRBV5-4; abundance: .; j_gene: TRBJ2-5; d_gene: .
CDR3aa: CASSPGSGNTIYF; CDR3nt: TGTGCCAGCAGTCCCGGGTCTGGAAACACCATATATTTT; v_gene: TRBV9; abundance: .; j_gene: TRBJ1-3; d_gene: .
CDR3aa: CASRSGNTEAFF; CDR3nt: TGTGCCAGCAGATCAGGGAACACTGAAGCTTTCTTT; v_gene: TRBV6-1; abundance: .; j_gene: TRBJ1-1; d_gene: .
CDR3aa: CASTGTVNEKLFF; CDR3nt: TGTGCCAGCACCGGGACAGTCAATGAAAAACTGTTTTTT; v_gene: TRBV6-5; abundance: .; j_gene: TRBJ1-4; d_gene: TRBD1
CDR3aa: CASSQDWGVDEKLFF; CDR3nt: TGCGCCAGCAGCCAAGATTGGGGGGTTGATGAAAAACTGTTTTTT; v_gene: TRBV4-3; abundance: .; j_gene: TRBJ1-4; d_gene: .
CDR3aa: CASSFSSGETQYF; CDR3nt: TGCGCCAGCAGCTTTTCCTCCGGAGAGACCCAGTACTTC; v_gene: TRBV5-1; abundance: few; j_gene: TRBJ2-5; d_gene: .
CDR3aa: CSAREIRGYTF; CDR3nt: TGCAGTGCTAGAGAAATCAGGGGTTACACCTTC; v_gene: TRBV20-1; abundance: .; j_gene: TRBJ1-2; d_gene: .
CDR3aa: CASSPRVGPSYEQYF; CDR3nt: TGTGCCAGCTCACCCCGTGTGGGGCCCTCCTACGAGCAGTACTTC; v_gene: TRBV18; abundance: .; j_gene: TRBJ2-7; d_gene: .
CDR3aa: CASSVTESSGNTIYF; CDR3nt: TGTGCCAGCAGTGTTACGGAGAGCTCTGGAAACACCATATATTTT; v_gene: TRBV2; abundance: .; j_gene: TRBJ1-3; d_gene: .
CDR3aa: CASSPGGTQRGQYF; CDR3nt: TGTGCCAGCAGCCCCGGAGGGACCCAAAGGGGGCAGTACTTC; v_gene: TRBV7-2; abundance: .; j_gene: TRBJ2-7; d_gene: .
CDR3aa: CASSQGWTGLSYEQYF; CDR3nt: TGCGCCAGCAGCCAAGGGTGGACAGGGTTATCCTACGAGCAGTACTTC; v_gene: TRBV4-1; abundance: .; j_gene: TRBJ2-7; d_gene: TRBD1
CDR3aa: CASSRGGVNTEAFF; CDR3nt: TGCGCCAGCAGCCGTGGGGGGGTGAACACTGAAGCTTTCTTT; v_gene: TRBV5-1; abundance: .; j_gene: TRBJ1-1; d_gene: .
CDR3aa: CASSYSRDNPIYF; CDR3nt: TGTGCCAGCAGTTACTCCCGGGACAATCCCATATATTTT; v_gene: TRBV6-6; abundance: few; j_gene: TRBJ1-3; d_gene: .
CDR3aa: CASSVGGLQETQYF; CDR3nt: TGTGCCAGCAGCGTAGGGGGCCTCCAAGAGACCCAGTACTTC; v_gene: TRBV5-6; abundance: .; j_gene: TRBJ2-5; d_gene: TRBD1
CDR3aa: CSVEGSARTGELFF; CDR3nt: TGCAGCGTTGAAGGGTCGGCTAGGACCGGGGAGCTGTTTTTT; v_gene: TRBV29-1; abundance: .; j_gene: TRBJ2-2; d_gene: .
CDR3aa: CTSSPPRRTSGGAGSADTQYF; CDR3nt: TGCACCAGCAGCCCTCCCCGGAGGACTAGCGGGGGGGCCGGATCCGCAGATACGCAGTATTTT; v_gene: TRBV1; abundance: .; j_gene: TRBJ2-3; d_gene: .
CDR3aa: CASSSQGRDGYTF; CDR3nt: TGTGCCAGCAGTTCACAGGGAAGAGACGGCTACACCTTC; v_gene: TRBV27; abundance: few; j_gene: TRBJ1-2; d_gene: .
CDR3aa: CASRTSGGDYTF; CDR3nt: TGTGCCAGCAGGACTTCGGGCGGGGACTACACCTTC; v_gene: TRBV6-4; abundance: few; j_gene: TRBJ1-2; d_gene: .
CDR3aa: CASSESGSGRGEAFF; CDR3nt: TGTGCCAGCAGTGAATCAGGGTCAGGGAGGGGTGAAGCTTTCTTT; v_gene: TRBV25-1; abundance: few; j_gene: TRBJ1-1; d_gene: .
CDR3aa: CASSPRNGGEKYF; CDR3nt: TGTGCCAGCTCACCCCGTAATGGGGGGGAAAAGTATTTT; v_gene: TRBV18; abundance: once; j_gene: TRBJ2-3; d_gene: TRBD2
CDR3aa: CAWSVLGANQPQHF; CDR3nt: TGTGCCTGGAGTGTATTGGGGGCGAATCAGCCCCAGCATTTT; v_gene: TRBV30; abundance: .; j_gene: TRBJ1-5; d_gene: .
CDR3aa: CASSQGASYNEQFF; CDR3nt: TGTGCCAGCAGCCAAGGGGCCTCCTACAATGAGCAGTTCTTC; v_gene: TRBV4-2; abundance: hyperexpanded; j_gene: TRBJ2-1; d_gene: .
CDR3aa: CASSLRGPRNTEAFF; CDR3nt: TGTGCCAGCAGCTTAAGAGGGCCCCGAAACACTGAAGCTTTCTTT; v_gene: TRBV7-2; abundance: .; j_gene: TRBJ1-1; d_gene: .
CDR3aa: CASSPPNIGAGELFF; CDR3nt: TGTGCCAGCAGCCCACCCAACATAGGAGCCGGGGAGCTGTTTTTT; v_gene: TRBV7-2; abundance: .; j_gene: TRBJ2-2; d_gene: .
CDR3aa: CASSYSMNTEAFF; CDR3nt: TGTGCCAGCAGTTATAGTATGAACACTGAAGCTTTCTTT; v_gene: TRBV6-5; abundance: .; j_gene: TRBJ1-1; d_gene: .
CDR3aa: CASKGGPSSGELFF; CDR3nt: TGTGCCAGTAAAGGGGGCCCCTCCAGCGGGGAGCTGTTTTTT; v_gene: TRBV19; abundance: once; j_gene: TRBJ2-2; d_gene: TRBD1
CDR3aa: CASEDRPDSYEQYF; CDR3nt: TGTGCCAGTGAGGACAGGCCTGACTCCTACGAGCAGTACTTC; v_gene: TRBV6-1; abundance: .; j_gene: TRBJ2-7; d_gene: TRBD1
CDR3aa: CATSRVRTGVIAQHF; CDR3nt: TGTGCCACCAGCAGAGTGAGGACAGGGGTCATAGCCCAGCATTTT; v_gene: TRBV15; abundance: .; j_gene: TRBJ1-5; d_gene: TRBD1